The clone carrying this T cell receptor beta chain appeared a single time. The data are from a study of T and B cells in COVID-19 patients. The wider study: Blood was sampled from COVID-19 patients who were either actively infected or recovered. The recovered cohort's median age was about 36 years, versus over 60 years in active infection. Critical illness requiring mechanical ventilation or extracorporeal membrane oxygenation affected about 60% of the roughly 20 active-infection patients.

Multiplex PCR with BIOMED2 TRB-A/B primer pools amplified TRB rearrangements. TCRdb called the multiplex PCR reads again in MiXCR, with one record for every CDR3 protein. In the table there are around 21,000 distinct CDR3 sequences, approximately 29% of which are singletons. V trimming: 6 bases; J trimming: 4 bases; junction bases outside the gene matches: 3. This CDR3 has 13 amino acids. From germline, CDR1 is SQVTM and CDR2 ANQGSEA. Each TRB amplification used roughly 220-550 ng of genomic DNA from blood. The source of this sequence is a human donor who had recovered from COVID-19. Sequenced sample: blood. V and J are TRBV29-1 and TRBJ2-5, with 12 bases identical to TRBD1. This chain's CDR3 is CSVGTGGGETQYF. The CDR3 DNA is TGCAGCGTAGGGACAGGGGGCGGAGAGACCCAGTACTTC.